This passage covers 20 T cell receptor beta chains from one sample sequenced in a study of regulatory T cells in long-lasting Graves disease. Investigators prepared the TCR beta libraries by applying iRepertoire HTBI primers and Arm-PCR of CDR3 regions. One entry per CDR3 protein results from TCRdb running MiXCR on the multiplex PCR reads. Of under 350,000 distinct CDR3 sequences in the sample, 20% to 25% were seen once. Time point here: persistent/refractory GD, antithyroid drugs over 5 years with positive TRAb. PBMC-derived RNA was used for the TCR library. Sample: peripheral blood mononuclear cells (PBMCs), taken when the disease was refractory, from a patient treated with antithyroid drugs. These receptors were collected from a female donor with Graves disease.

This chain joins TRBV6-2 or TRBV6-3 and TRBJ1-2; D not resolved. The CDR3 is 14 amino acids. V was pared by 0 bases and J by 8 bases, with 13 bases between. CDR1 MNHEY and CDR2 SVGEGT come from the germline V gene. DNA of the CDR3: TGTGCCAGCAGTTACTCGACGAACCCCGGGGGCTACACCTTC. Its protein is CASSYSTNPGGYTF.

The V gene is TRBV27, the J gene TRBJ2-5; a possible D gene is TRBD1 (5 bases). With 5 bases removed from V and 2 bases from J, the gap between germline ends came to 18 bases. This CDR3 is 16 amino acids long. Germline CDR1 is MNHEY and CDR2 is SMNVEV (reference sequence). This CDR3 reads CASSNPEAGKQETQYF. The DNA for the CDR3 is TGTGCCAGCAGTAACCCCGAGGCAGGGAAACAAGAGACCCAGTACTTC.

This clonotype has at least ten counts. This chain uses TRBV7-2 with TRBJ2-7, with 7 bases fitting TRBD2. The V and J ends lost 3 bases and 2 bases, in that order; junction bases with no gene match: 4. Per germline, CDR1 SGHTA and CDR2 FQGNSA. This CDR3 is 14 amino acids long. Here the CDR3 reads CASSLVAGPYEQYF. The CDR3 DNA reads TGTGCCAGCAGCTTGGTAGCGGGCCCCTACGAGCAGTACTTC.

This chain joins TRBV19 and TRBJ1-5; D is possibly TRBD1 (6 bases). Germline CDR1 and CDR2: LNHDA and SQIVND (reference sequence). V was pared by 9 bases and J by 4 bases, with 22 bases between. The CDR3 contains 16 residues. The CDR3 nucleotides read TGTGCCAGCAGCCCAATGGAGACAGGAGGAAATCAGCCCCAGCATTTT. It is translated as CASSPMETGGNQPQHF. The entire variable domain, with the rest obtained from reference TRBV19 and TRBJ1-5, is as follows: DGGITQSPKYLFRKEGQNVTLSCEQNLNHDAMYWYRQDPGQGLRLIYYSQIVNDFQKGDIAEGYSVSREKKESFPLTVTSAQKNPTAFYLCASSPMETGGNQPQHFGDGTRLSIL.

The CDR3 is CASSIGDSAGTGELFF. The CDR3 DNA follows: TGTGCCAGTAGTATAGGCGATTCGGCAGGGACCGGGGAGCTGTTTTTT. The chain employs TRBV19 and TRBJ2-2; D is possibly TRBD1 (5 bases). V was shortened by 1 base and J by 5 bases, with 14 bases between the two germline ends. This CDR3 contains 16 residues. The germline V gene encodes CDR1 LNHDA and CDR2 SQIVND (reference sequence).

This clonotype was recorded a few times. CDR3 DNA: TGTGCCAGCAGTTACTCGCCGGGGAAGGCTTTCTTT. This codes for CASSYSPGKAFF. The V call is TRBV6-5, the J call TRBJ1-1; D is unresolved. The CDR3 runs to 12 residues. Trimming removed 0 bases from V and 11 bases from J, with 10 bases in between. Germline V gene sequence: CDR1 MNHEY, CDR2 SVGAGI.

In regard to this clonotype: A much more abundant neighbour one base away suggests this may be a read error. This CDR3 is missing its conserved last phenylalanine or tryptophan, likely due to a read error. Here the CDR3 reads CASSLDAYEQYL. DNA of the CDR3: TGTGCCAGCAGCTTAGACGCCTACGAGCAGTACCTC. The genes are TRBV7-2 and TRBJ2-7; D is unresolved. This CDR3 is built from 12 residues. Trimming shortened V by 1 base and J by 2 bases, and 3 bases separated the two germline ends. Germline CDR1 is SGHTA and CDR2 is FQGNSA.

This clonotype has a count of ten or more. V gene TRBV6-1 combines with J gene TRBJ2-5; 11 bases align to TRBD2. Trimming at V came to 5 bases and at J to 1 base, leaving 21 bases not matched to a gene. The CDR3 consists of 21 residues. Looked up from germline, CDR1 is MNHNS and CDR2 is SASEGT. CDR3 amino acids: CASSPPPGSGRASRPQETQYF. The CDR3 nucleotides read TGTGCCAGCAGTCCCCCGCCGGGTAGCGGGAGGGCCTCAAGACCCCAAGAGACCCAGTACTTC.

In its sample, this clonotype was seen many times. This chain connects TRBV7-2 to TRBJ2-5, with D perhaps TRBD2 (5 bases). There are 14 residues in the CDR3. Germline V gene data show CDR1 as SGHTA and CDR2 as FQGNSA. V lost 4 bases and J lost 0, with 9 bases in between. DNA for the CDR3: TGTGCCAGCAGCTCCCCCGGGAACCAAGAGACCCAGTACTTC. Translating it yields CASSSPGNQETQYF.

J is TRBJ2-7 and V is TRBV6-1, with 10 bases matching TRBD2. Per germline, CDR1 MNHNS and CDR2 SASEGT. The junction had 9 bases not matched to a gene; V was cut back by 3 bases and J by 7 bases. The CDR3 consists of 15 residues. CDR3 DNA: TGTGCCAGCAGTGACCGAGCGGGAGGGCCAGGGGAGCAGTACTTC. Protein: CASSDRAGGPGEQYF.

This clonotype was observed a handful of times. The chain is built from TRBV6-2 or TRBV6-3 and TRBJ2-7; no clear D gene. This CDR3 is built from 14 residues. Between the trimmed V and J ends, which lost 2 bases and 0 bases, there was a span of 8 bases. Germline V lookup: CDR1 MNHEY, CDR2 SVGEGT. The CDR3 DNA is TGTGCCAGCAGTTACCGTCGCAGCTCCTACGAGCAGTACTTC. Amino acids: CASSYRRSSYEQYF.

This clonotype was observed a handful of times. The chain has TRBV7-2 and TRBJ2-7, with TRBD1 matching 10 bases. Germline assignment: CDR1 SGHTA and CDR2 FQGNSA. The CDR3 consists of 15 residues. V dropped 5 bases and J dropped 7; count of bases not matched to a gene: 11. The CDR3 coding sequence is TGTGCCAGCAGCCCTCAGACAGGGGGCGGGACGGAGCAGTACTTC. It encodes CASSPQTGGGTEQYF.

This clonotype came up a few times. V gene TRBV20-1 combines with J gene TRBJ1-5; TRBD1 is a possible D gene (5 bases). This CDR3 has 15 amino acids. CDR1 is DFQATT and CDR2 is SNEGSKA in the germline V gene (reference sequence). V dropped 4 bases and J dropped 0 bases, with 13 bases sitting between them. CDR3 coding DNA: TGCAGTGCTACCCCCCAGGGACGTAGCAATCAGCCCCAGCATTTT. Translated: CSATPQGRSNQPQHF.

CDR3 nucleotides: TGTGCCACCAGTGATCATGGTTTGGGGAACACCGGGGAGCTGTTTTTT. This gives the protein CATSDHGLGNTGELFF. The genes are TRBV24-1 and TRBJ2-2; D uncertain. This CDR3 region has 16 residues. V lost 3 bases, J lost 1 base, and 11 bases lay in between. Germline loops: CDR1 KGHDR, CDR2 SFDVKD.

This clonotype was recorded once. This is likely a read error, given that the CDR3 carries no conserved phenylalanine or tryptophan at its end. V is TRBV9 and J is TRBJ2-5, with 8 bases fitting TRBD1. In germline, CDR1 is SGDLS, CDR2 YYNGEE. The CDR3 is 15 amino acids. With V trimmed by 3 bases and J by 1 base, 5 bases remained unmatched. This CDR3 is CASSAGQAFQETQYS. The CDR3 region has the DNA TGTGCCAGCAGCGCGGGACAGGCCTTCCAAGAGACCCAGTACTCC.

This clonotype was detected ten times or more. The genes are TRBV7-9 and TRBJ2-7, with D perhaps matching TRBD1 (7 bases). CDR1 is SEHNR, CDR2 FQNEAQ, per germline (reference sequence). V was trimmed by 4 bases and J by 4 bases, leaving 14 bases between them. This CDR3 has 14 amino acids. CDR3 coding DNA: TGTGCCAGCAGCTCGACCAGGGGGGATTACGAGCAGTACTTC. As protein: CASSSTRGDYEQYF. Full variable domain (missing parts from reference TRBV7-9 and TRBJ2-7): DTGVSQNPRHKITKRGQNVTFRCDPISEHNRLYWYRQTLGQGPEFLTYFQNEAQLEKSRLLSDRFSAERPKGSFSTLEIQRTEQGDSAMYLCASSSTRGDYEQYFGPGTRLTVT.

This clonotype was detected ten times or more. The J gene is TRBJ2-7, the V gene TRBV3-1, with 7 bases matching TRBD2. Germline loops: CDR1 LGHDT, CDR2 YNNKEL (reference sequence). CDR3 length equals 15 residues. V lost 0 bases, J lost 0 bases, and 2 bases stayed unmatched. The CDR3 spells CASSQEAGVSYEQYF. CDR3 coding DNA: TGTGCCAGCAGCCAAGAGGCGGGAGTCTCCTACGAGCAGTACTTC.

This clonotype appeared a few times. CDR3: CASSQEQGYEQYF. DNA of the CDR3: TGCGCCAGCAGCCAAGAACAGGGTTACGAGCAGTACTTC. The J gene is TRBJ2-7, the V gene TRBV4-3; possibly TRBD1 for D (6 bases). CDR3 length: 13 residues. CDR1 and CDR2 (germline): LGHNA, YSLEER. V lost 0 bases and J 4 bases, leaving 7 bases between the germline ends.

This clonotype appeared a few times. This chain joins TRBV14 and TRBJ2-7, with D tentatively TRBD1 or TRBD2 (5 bases each). V lost 0 bases and J 3 bases, leaving 12 bases between the germline ends. CDR3 length: 15 amino acids. Germline V gives CDR1 SGHDN, CDR2 FVKESK. This CDR3 is CASSQEYRGNYEQYF. The CDR3 DNA sequence: TGTGCCAGCAGCCAAGAATATCGGGGCAACTACGAGCAGTACTTC.

The genes are TRBV29-1 and TRBJ2-2; 7 bases are shared with TRBD2. CDR1 and CDR2 (germline): SQVTM, ANQGSEA. V shed 3 bases and J 6 bases; nucleotides not matched to a gene: 4. CDR3 size: 13 residues. Here the CDR3 reads CSVEGGFSGELFF. The CDR3 DNA is TGCAGCGTTGAGGGGGGGTTTTCCGGGGAGCTGTTTTTT.